This TCR beta chain was identified during a study of T cell repertoires in cytomegalovirus infection. Turning to the study itself: Peptides in the study included HLA-C-restricted and HLA-B-restricted CMV epitopes. Public TCR beta signatures provided an indication of both CMV infection and a matching HLA type. Study conclusions and caveats: Pooled public TCR beta family frequency picked out CMV carriers with the relevant HLA. In two of eight donors, the top clonotype was HLA-C-restricted CMV-specific.

TCRdb re-analysed the reads in MiXCR, keeping a single row per CDR3 protein. Among 650,000 to 900,000 distinct CDR3 sequences listed, about 29% were seen once. The germline V gene has CDR1 LGHNA and CDR2 YNFKEQ. This CDR3 has 15 residues. The ends were cut back, 1 base at V and 4 bases at J, with 13 bases in the middle. With regard to this clonotype: The antigen remains unidentified.

This chain connects TRBV4-2 to TRBJ1-2; possible D gene TRBD1, 5 bases. This sample comprised cultured CD8+ T cells from PBMCs, obtained from culture after CMV antigen stimulation. The receptor was derived from a human donor in good health (CMV status not recorded). Some clones in this sample may be carry-over from other donors' samples. The CDR3 DNA follows: TGTGCCAGCAGCCAAGTACAGGAAACCCTCTATGGCTACACCTTC. Translating it yields CASSQVQETLYGYTF.